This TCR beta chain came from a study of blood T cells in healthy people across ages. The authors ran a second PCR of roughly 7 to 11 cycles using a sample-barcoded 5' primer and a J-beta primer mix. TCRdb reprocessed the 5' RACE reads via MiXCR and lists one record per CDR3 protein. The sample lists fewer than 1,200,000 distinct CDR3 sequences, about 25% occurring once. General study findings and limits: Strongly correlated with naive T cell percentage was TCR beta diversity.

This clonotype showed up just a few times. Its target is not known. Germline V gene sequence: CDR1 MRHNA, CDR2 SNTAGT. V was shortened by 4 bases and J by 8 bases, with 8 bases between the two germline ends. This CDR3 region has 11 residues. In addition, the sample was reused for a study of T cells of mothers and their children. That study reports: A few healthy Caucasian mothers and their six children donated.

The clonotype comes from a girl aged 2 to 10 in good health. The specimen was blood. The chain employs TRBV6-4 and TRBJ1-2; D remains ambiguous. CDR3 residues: CASSGGWGYTF. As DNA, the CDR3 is TGTGCCAGCAGTGGAGGATGGGGCTACACCTTC.